One sample yielded the 32 T cell receptor beta chains listed below, sequenced in a study of cytomegalovirus exposure and HLA in healthy donors. PCR amplification relied on 60 Vbeta primers (plus 13 Jbeta primers). The data were produced by immunoSEQ multiplex PCR, yet TCRdb's version contains in-frame clones alone and is incomplete. The sample includes about 120,000 clones, 76% seen only once; the top ten take roughly an eighth. Sequences were obtained from PBMCs. These receptors were taken from a woman between 40 and 50 years old in good health and CMV-seropositive.

The chain links TRBV30 to TRBJ2-1; D is perhaps TRBD2 (6 bases). The CDR3 sequence is 12 residues long. Germline loops: CDR1 GTSNPN, CDR2 SVGIG (reference sequence). Trimming removed 5 bases from V and 1 base from J, with 6 bases in between. This CDR3 reads CAWGGSYNEQFF. Here the CDR3 DNA reads TGTGCCTGGGGGGGGTCCTACAATGAGCAGTTCTTC.

The chain joins TRBV27 to TRBJ2-7, with 8 nucleotides matching TRBD1. The trim removed 5 bases at V and 4 bases at J, leaving 10 bases unmatched. CDR3 length equals 15 residues. The V gene's germline CDR1 is MNHEY and CDR2 SMNVEV (reference sequence). The CDR3 here is CASSARTGNFYEQYF. CDR3 DNA sequence: TGTGCCAGCAGTGCCCGGACAGGGAACTTTTACGAGCAGTACTTC.

The chain carries TRBV5-1 and TRBJ2-7; no clear D. With 1 base removed from V and 5 bases from J, the gap between germline ends came to 10 bases. This CDR3 is built from 13 residues. The germline CDR1 and CDR2 sequences are SGHRS and YFSETQ. The CDR3 region is CASSLWQMDEQYF. The DNA of the CDR3 is TGCGCCAGCAGCTTGTGGCAGATGGACGAGCAGTACTTC.

For the CDR3, the DNA is TGTGCCAGCTCACCACCCGTCGGGGTCGTTGGACAGGGTTCACCCCTCCACTTT. Translation gives CASSPPVGVVGQGSPLHF. This chain links TRBV18 with TRBJ1-6, with TRBD1 identical over 8 bases. J gave up 9 bases and V 0 bases, and 13 bases lay outside the gene matches. The germline V gene has CDR1 KGHSH and CDR2 LQKENI. This CDR3 contains 18 residues. The whole variable domain, filled in from reference TRBV18 and TRBJ1-6, reads NAGVMQNPRHLVRRRGQEARLRCSPMKGHSHVYWYRQLPEEGLKFMVYLQKENIIDESGMPKERFSAEFPKEGPSILRIQQVVRGDSAAYFCASSPPVGVVGQGSPLHFGNGTRLTVT.

The chain links TRBV21-1 to TRBJ2-1; the listed D gene, TRBD2, was not tested against the DNA. TRBV21-1 counts as a pseudogene. This CDR3 spans 19 amino acids. The chain's CDR3 is CASSKALFLAEQKHNEQFF. As DNA, the CDR3 is TGTGCCAGCAGCAAAGCGCTCTTCCTAGCGGAGCAAAAACACAATGAGCAGTTCTTC.

The V call is TRBV6-4, the J call TRBJ2-1, with 10 bases lining up with TRBD2. Germline V gene data show CDR1 as MRHNA and CDR2 as SNTAGT. CDR3 size: 17 residues. With 7 bases clipped from V and 3 bases from J, the junction kept 12 bases outside the gene matches. CDR3 sequence reads: CASMRDLAGGIYNEQFF. The DNA for the CDR3 is TGTGCCAGCATGAGGGACTTAGCGGGGGGCATCTACAATGAGCAGTTCTTC.

The chain links TRBV5-1 to TRBJ1-1; 7 nucleotides align to TRBD1. This CDR3 spans 14 amino acids. V shed 4 bases, J shed 1 base, and the junction held 4 bases outside the gene matches. Germline values: CDR1 SGHRS, CDR2 YFSETQ. CDR3 residues: CASSLGQANTEAFF. Here the CDR3 DNA reads TGCGCCAGCAGCCTAGGACAGGCGAACACTGAAGCTTTCTTT.

Of note for this clone: In the same sample, other DNA sequences code for this CDR3. The chain is built from TRBV7-6 and TRBJ1-1; D unresolved. CDR3 length: 13 amino acids. V was clipped by 2 bases and J by 1 base, with 5 bases between them. Germline values: CDR1 SGHVS, CDR2 FNYEAQ. CDR3 bases: TGTGCCAGCAGCTTATCCGGGAACACTGAAGCTTTCTTT. Translated, it gives CASSLSGNTEAFF.

V usage is TRBV6-1 and J usage is TRBJ1-2; D gene ambiguous. CDR1 and CDR2 from the germline V gene are MNHNS and SASEGT. This CDR3 is built from 15 residues. Trimming took off 5 bases at V and 3 bases at J, with 16 bases between the two ends. Written as DNA, the CDR3 is TGTGCCAGCAGTTCGGCCCACCCCGGGGACTATGGCTACACCTTC. This codes for CASSSAHPGDYGYTF.

This clone was counted a few times. The V and J genes are TRBV13 and TRBJ2-1, with 8 positions matching TRBD2. V was clipped by 3 bases and J by 3 bases; unmatched bases: 10. The CDR3 spans 17 residues. CDR1 is PRHDT, CDR2 FYEKMQ, per germline (reference sequence). In DNA form, the CDR3 reads TGTGCCAGCAGCTTGGACGCGCCCGGGACTAGCTACAATGAGCAGTTCTTC. Protein: CASSLDAPGTSYNEQFF. Variable domain in full (rest from reference TRBV13 and TRBJ2-1): AAGVIQSPRHLIKEKRETATLKCYPIPRHDTVYWYQQGPGQDPQFLISFYEKMQSDKGSIPDRFSAQQFSDYHSELNMSSLELGDSALYFCASSLDAPGTSYNEQFFGPGTRLTVL.

The genes are TRBV19 and TRBJ1-3; D not certain. Germline lookup yields CDR1 LNHDA and CDR2 SQIVND (reference sequence). CDR3 length equals 14 residues. Trimming removed 5 bases at V and 0 bases at J, with 8 bases between. The CDR3 loop reads CASSSGYSGNTIYF. CDR3 in DNA: TGTGCCAGTAGTTCAGGTTACTCTGGAAACACCATATATTTT.

The chain combines TRBV28 with TRBJ2-5; no definite D call. The J call may be mistaken, given a closer DNA end match to TRBJ2-7. Germline loops: CDR1 MDHEN, CDR2 SYDVKM. CDR3 length equals 11 residues. The CDR3 region is CASSISYEQYF. The CDR3 DNA sequence: TGTGCCAGCAGTATCTCCTACGAGCAGTACTTC.

The chain couples TRBV7-8 to TRBJ2-7; no firm D call. The CDR3 has 17 amino acids. Germline assignment: CDR1 SGHVS and CDR2 FQNEAQ. Between the trimmed V and J ends, which lost 0 bases and 2 bases, there was a span of 17 bases. The CDR3 region is CASSLASPNARPYEQYF. The CDR3 coding sequence is TGTGCCAGCAGCTTAGCGAGTCCCAACGCCAGGCCCTACGAGCAGTACTTC.

The genes are TRBV30 and TRBJ1-5; a possible D gene is TRBD1 (6 bases). The germline CDR1 and CDR2 sequences are GTSNPN and SVGIG (reference sequence). This CDR3 has 15 residues. V was cut by 0 bases and J by 0 bases, with 9 bases left in between. DNA of the CDR3: TGTGCCTGGAGTGTACAGGGTCGTAGCAATCAGCCCCAGCATTTT. The encoded protein is CAWSVQGRSNQPQHF. Complete variable domain (other parts from reference TRBV30 and TRBJ1-5): SQTIHQWPATLVQPVGSPLSLECTVEGTSNPNLYWYRQAAGRGLQLLFYSVGIGQISSEVPQNLSASRPQDRQFILSSKKLLLSDSGFYLCAWSVQGRSNQPQHFGDGTRLSIL.

The chain carries TRBV25-1 and TRBJ1-4, with D maybe TRBD1 (6 bases). The V gene's germline CDR1 is MGHDK and CDR2 SYGVNS. The CDR3 is 15 residues long. V was clipped by 8 bases and J by 0 bases, with 13 bases between them. The CDR3 bases are TGTGCCAGCGGAATACAGGGAGCAACTAATGAAAAACTGTTTTTT. This translates into CASGIQGATNEKLFF.

This clone has a handful of counts. The chain is built from TRBV4-1 and TRBJ1-4; D is perhaps TRBD1 (5 bases). In germline, CDR1 is MGHRA, CDR2 YSYEKL. There are 13 residues in the CDR3. V shed 6 bases and J shed 7 bases, with 12 bases lying between them. DNA of the CDR3: TGCGCCAGCAGTTGGGGGGAGGGTGAAAAACTGTTTTTT. This encodes CASSWGEGEKLFF.

In this sample, this clone turned up a few times. V and J are TRBV9 and TRBJ1-2; 9 positions agree with TRBD1. The germline V gene has CDR1 SGDLS and CDR2 YYNGEE. This CDR3 has 15 amino acids. The V segment lost 3 bases and the J segment 8 bases; nucleotides outside the gene matches: 11. CDR3: CASSGGQGPYGGYTF. The CDR3 DNA reads as TGTGCCAGCAGCGGGGGACAGGGACCCTATGGGGGCTACACCTTC.

The rearrangement links TRBV5-4 to TRBJ2-7, with 15 bases identical to TRBD2. Looked up from germline, CDR1 is SGHNT and CDR2 is YYREEE (reference sequence). With 3 bases clipped from V and 7 bases from J, the junction kept 8 bases outside the gene matches. The CDR3 contains 16 residues. CDR3 nucleotide sequence: TGTGCCAGCAGCTCCGGACTAGCGGGGGGGCATCGGGAGCAGTACTTC. It yields the protein CASSSGLAGGHREQYF.

The rearrangement uses TRBV11-3 and TRBJ2-2, with D possibly being TRBD1 or TRBD2 (8 bases each). CDR1 and CDR2 from the germline V gene are SGHNT and YENEEA. There are 20 residues in the CDR3. The V gene lost 10 bases and the J gene lost 0 bases, with 30 bases spanning the gap. Here the CDR3 DNA reads TGTGCCAACAGGGGGACAATCCTGGTGTGCGGGGGGCCGAACACCGGGGAGCTGTTTTTT. Protein: CANRGTILVCGGPNTGELFF.

The V call is TRBV27, the J call TRBJ1-6; TRBD1 matches 8 bases. V lost 4 bases, J lost 9 bases, and 11 bases stayed unmatched. The CDR3 totals 16 residues. Germline CDR1 and CDR2: MNHEY and SMNVEV (reference sequence). CDR3 nucleotide sequence: TGTGCCAGCAGTTCCCAAGGACAGGGAAAGGGTTCACCCCTCCACTTT. Translation: CASSSQGQGKGSPLHF.

The genes are TRBV15 and TRBJ1-5; weak D call: TRBD1 (5 bases). Germline V gene data show CDR1 as LNHNV and CDR2 as YYDKDF (reference sequence). V was clipped by 5 bases and J by 7 bases, with 9 bases between them. The CDR3 spans 12 residues. This chain's CDR3 is CATSGRAQPQHF. The DNA of the CDR3 is TGTGCCACCAGCGGCAGGGCCCAGCCCCAGCATTTT.

V and J are TRBV2 and TRBJ2-4; TRBD2 agrees at 15 bases. Germline V lookup: CDR1 SNHLY, CDR2 FYNNEI. J lost 1 base, V lost 6 bases, and 13 bases had no gene match. The CDR3 covers 20 residues. The CDR3 sequence: CASSTIGTSGGSRAKNIQYF. In DNA, the CDR3 is TGTGCCAGCAGCACAATAGGGACTAGCGGGGGGTCGAGGGCCAAAAACATTCAGTACTTC.

The sample holds a few counts of this clone. V gene TRBV4-1 combines with J gene TRBJ1-1; D perhaps matches TRBD1 (6 bases). Germline V lookup: CDR1 MGHRA, CDR2 YSYEKL. The germline V and J ends were trimmed by 3 bases and 0 bases, with 11 bases remaining between them. This CDR3 has 15 amino acids. The CDR3 nucleotides are TGCGCCAGCAGCCAGCAGGGGATCATGAACACTGAAGCTTTCTTT. Translation gives CASSQQGIMNTEAFF.

The rearrangement joins TRBV2 to TRBJ2-3, with 10 positions matching TRBD2. Trimming took 3 bases from V and 6 from J; bases not matched to a gene: 6. The CDR3 consists of 15 residues. Germline V gene sequence: CDR1 SNHLY, CDR2 FYNNEI. CDR3: CASSESSGGMDTQYF. The CDR3 DNA sequence: TGTGCCAGCAGTGAGTCTAGCGGGGGTATGGATACGCAGTATTTT.

This chain connects TRBV25-1 to TRBJ1-2, with 11 bases matching TRBD1. The CDR3 totals 17 residues. V lost 3 bases, J lost 4 bases, and 10 bases stayed unmatched. Germline CDR1 is MGHDK and CDR2 is SYGVNS. The CDR3 nucleotides are TGTGCCAGCAGTGATAGGACAGGGGGCTCGATAAGCTATGGCTACACCTTC. Translating it yields CASSDRTGGSISYGYTF.

This chain joins TRBV11-2 and TRBJ2-3; maybe TRBD1 (6 bases). This CDR3 contains 14 residues. Germline V gene data show CDR1 as SGHAT and CDR2 as FQNNGV. Trimming took off 5 bases at V and 2 bases at J, with 11 bases between the two ends. The CDR3 sequence: CASSPTGPTDTQYF. The CDR3 DNA is TGTGCCAGCAGCCCGACAGGACCCACAGATACGCAGTATTTT.

This clone turned up a few times. The chain couples TRBV6-5 to TRBJ1-1, with 8 bases identical to TRBD1. Germline values: CDR1 MNHEY, CDR2 SVGAGI. V was pared by 4 bases and J by 7 bases, with 11 bases of the junction left unmatched. The length of the CDR3 is 15 residues. The DNA of the CDR3 is TGTGCCAGCAGTTCCCAGACGACAGGGGTGGATGAAGCTTTCTTT. Translating it yields CASSSQTTGVDEAFF.

Concerning this clone: At one end, the junction sequence differs from germline, possibly due to a read error. The chain employs TRBV5-1 and TRBJ1-1; TRBD1 is a possible D gene (5 bases). Germline assignment: CDR1 SGHRS and CDR2 YFSETQ. This CDR3 region has 14 residues. The CDR3 DNA reads TGCGCCAGCAGCGGGACTGCGGGGGGAACTGAACCTTTCTTT. It encodes CASSGTAGGTEPFF. Full variable domain (rest looked up from reference TRBV5-1 and TRBJ1-1): KAGVTQTPRYLIKTRGQQVTLSCSPISGHRSVSWYQQTPGQGLQFLFEYFSETQRNKGNFPGRFSGRQFSNSRSEMNVSTLELGDSALYLCASSGTAGGTEPFFGQGTRLTVV.

A single count supports this clone. This chain links TRBV4-2 with TRBJ2-3, with TRBD2 matching 13 bases. Germline V lookup: CDR1 LGHNA, CDR2 YNFKEQ. After removal of 4 bases from V and 4 bases from J, the junction contained 11 bases not matched to a gene. This CDR3 has 18 residues. The CDR3 reads CASSPRLAGGTSPDTQYF. CDR3 DNA: TGTGCCAGCAGCCCCCGACTAGCGGGGGGCACTAGCCCAGATACGCAGTATTTT.

The rearrangement joins TRBV5-1 to TRBJ2-5; 8 positions agree with TRBD1. The length of the CDR3 is 15 residues. CDR1 and CDR2 from the germline V gene are SGHRS and YFSETQ. With 4 bases clipped from V and 5 bases from J, the junction kept 10 bases outside the gene matches. CDR3 DNA sequence: TGCGCCAGCAGCAAAGGACAGGGAATGGGGGAGACCCAGTACTTC. This encodes CASSKGQGMGETQYF.

The V call is TRBV5-1, the J call TRBJ2-3, with D maybe TRBD1 (6 bases). The CDR3 consists of 15 residues. The germline V gene encodes CDR1 SGHRS and CDR2 YFSETQ. Trimming took 4 bases from V and 2 from J, leaving 14 bases between them. The DNA of the CDR3 is TGCGCCAGCAGCCTACAGGGTTGGCCCACAGATACGCAGTATTTT. Protein: CASSLQGWPTDTQYF.

V usage is TRBV23-1 and J usage is TRBJ1-1; a weak D match, TRBD1 (5 bases). TRBV23-1 is an ORF for which the function is uncertain. Trimming pared 6 bases from V and 1 base from J, leaving 12 bases between. The CDR3 is 14 residues long. In DNA, the CDR3 is TGCGCCAGCAGACGGCGGGACCCGAACACTGAAGCTTTCTTT. This encodes CASRRRDPNTEAFF.